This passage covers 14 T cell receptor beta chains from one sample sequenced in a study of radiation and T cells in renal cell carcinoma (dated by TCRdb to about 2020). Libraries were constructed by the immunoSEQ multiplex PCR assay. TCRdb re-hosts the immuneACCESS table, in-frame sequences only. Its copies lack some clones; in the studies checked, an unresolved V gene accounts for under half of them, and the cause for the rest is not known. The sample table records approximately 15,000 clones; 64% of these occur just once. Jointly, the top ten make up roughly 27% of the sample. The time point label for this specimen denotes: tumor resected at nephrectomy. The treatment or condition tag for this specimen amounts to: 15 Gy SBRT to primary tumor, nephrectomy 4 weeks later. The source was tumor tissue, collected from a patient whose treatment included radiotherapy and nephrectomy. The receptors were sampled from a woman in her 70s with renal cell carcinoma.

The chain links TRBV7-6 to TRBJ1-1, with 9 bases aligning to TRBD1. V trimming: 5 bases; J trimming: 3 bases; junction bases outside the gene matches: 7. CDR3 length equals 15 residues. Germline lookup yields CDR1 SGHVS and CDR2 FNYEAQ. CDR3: CASSPSTGGDTEAFF. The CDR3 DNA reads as TGTGCCAGCAGCCCGTCGACAGGGGGGGACACTGAAGCTTTCTTT.

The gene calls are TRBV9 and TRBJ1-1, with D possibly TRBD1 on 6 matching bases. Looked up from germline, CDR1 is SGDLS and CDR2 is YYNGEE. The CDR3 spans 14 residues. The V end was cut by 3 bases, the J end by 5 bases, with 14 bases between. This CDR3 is CASSETSGETEAFF. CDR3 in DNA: TGTGCCAGCAGCGAGACTTCAGGGGAGACTGAAGCTTTCTTT.

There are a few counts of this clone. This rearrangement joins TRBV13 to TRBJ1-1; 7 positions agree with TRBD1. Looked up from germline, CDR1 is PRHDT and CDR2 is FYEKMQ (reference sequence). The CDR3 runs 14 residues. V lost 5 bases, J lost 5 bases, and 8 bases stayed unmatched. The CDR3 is CASSQPDRLTEAFF. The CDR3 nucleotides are TGTGCCAGCAGCCAACCGGACAGGTTAACTGAAGCTTTCTTT.

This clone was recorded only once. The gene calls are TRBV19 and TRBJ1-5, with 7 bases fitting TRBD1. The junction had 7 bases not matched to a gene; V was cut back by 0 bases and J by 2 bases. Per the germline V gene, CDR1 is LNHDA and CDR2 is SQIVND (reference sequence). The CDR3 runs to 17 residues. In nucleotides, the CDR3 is TGTGCCAGTAGTATAGATGGAAGGGGGCGAGGCAATCAGCCCCAGCATTTT. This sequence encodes CASSIDGRGRGNQPQHF.

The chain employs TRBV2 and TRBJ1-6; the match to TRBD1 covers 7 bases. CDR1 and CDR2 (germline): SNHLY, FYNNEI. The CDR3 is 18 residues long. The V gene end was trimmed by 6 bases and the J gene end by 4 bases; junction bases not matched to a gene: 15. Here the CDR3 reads CASSGVGTADLYNSPLHF. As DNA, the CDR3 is TGTGCCAGCAGCGGGGTAGGGACAGCCGATCTATATAATTCACCCCTCCACTTT.

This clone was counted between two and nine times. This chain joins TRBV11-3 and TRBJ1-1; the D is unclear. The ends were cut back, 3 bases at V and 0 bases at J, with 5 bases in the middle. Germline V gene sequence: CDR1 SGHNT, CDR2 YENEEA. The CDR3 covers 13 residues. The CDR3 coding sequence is TGTGCCAGCAGCTTGACAATGAACACTGAAGCTTTCTTT. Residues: CASSLTMNTEAFF.

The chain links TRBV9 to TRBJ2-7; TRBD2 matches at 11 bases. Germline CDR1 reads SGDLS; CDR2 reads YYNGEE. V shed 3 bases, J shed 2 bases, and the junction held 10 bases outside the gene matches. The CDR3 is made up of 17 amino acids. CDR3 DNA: TGTGCCAGCAGCGAGGGTGGGGGACTAGCGGCCCCCTACGAGCAGTACTTC. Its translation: CASSEGGGLAAPYEQYF.

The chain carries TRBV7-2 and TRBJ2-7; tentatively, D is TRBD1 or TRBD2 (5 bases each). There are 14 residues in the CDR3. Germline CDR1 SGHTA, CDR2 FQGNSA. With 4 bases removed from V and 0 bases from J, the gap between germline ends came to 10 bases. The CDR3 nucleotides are TGTGCCAGCAGCTGGGGGTCCCTCTCCTACGAGCAGTACTTC. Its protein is CASSWGSLSYEQYF.

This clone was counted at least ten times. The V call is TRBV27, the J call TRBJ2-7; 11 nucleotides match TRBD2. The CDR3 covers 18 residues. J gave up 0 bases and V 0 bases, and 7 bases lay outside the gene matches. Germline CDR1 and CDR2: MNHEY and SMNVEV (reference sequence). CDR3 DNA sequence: TGTGCCAGCAGTTTATCGAATAAACTAGCGGGAGTCTCCTACGAGCAGTACTTC. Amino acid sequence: CASSLSNKLAGVSYEQYF.

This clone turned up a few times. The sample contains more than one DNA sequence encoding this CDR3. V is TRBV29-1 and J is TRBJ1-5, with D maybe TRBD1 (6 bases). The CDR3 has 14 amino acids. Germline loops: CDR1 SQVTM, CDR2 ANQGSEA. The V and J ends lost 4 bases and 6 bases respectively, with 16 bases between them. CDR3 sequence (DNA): TGCAGCGTTGGGGGTGGCGGGGGCGGTCAGCCCCAGCATTTT. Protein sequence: CSVGGGGGGQPQHF.

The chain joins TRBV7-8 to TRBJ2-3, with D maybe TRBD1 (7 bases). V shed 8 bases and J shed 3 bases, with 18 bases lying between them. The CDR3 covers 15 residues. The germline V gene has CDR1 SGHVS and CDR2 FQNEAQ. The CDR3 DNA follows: TGTGCCAGCCGCAGGGGGGTAGCCCAGACAGATACGCAGTATTTT. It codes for CASRRGVAQTDTQYF.

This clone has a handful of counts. The CDR3 coding sequence is TGTGCCAGCAGCCCTGGGACAAGGAAGGGCAATCAGCCCCAGCATTTT. Amino acid sequence: CASSPGTRKGNQPQHF. The chain joins TRBV7-2 to TRBJ1-5; TRBD1 is a possible D gene (6 bases). The CDR3 extends over 16 amino acids. Germline lookup yields CDR1 SGHTA and CDR2 FQGNSA. Trimming took 5 bases from V and 2 from J, leaving 16 bases between them.

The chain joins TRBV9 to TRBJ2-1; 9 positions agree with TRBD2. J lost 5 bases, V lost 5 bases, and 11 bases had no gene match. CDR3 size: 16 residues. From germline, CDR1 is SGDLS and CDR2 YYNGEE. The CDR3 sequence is CASSFMTSGNHNEQFF. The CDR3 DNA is TGTGCCAGCAGTTTTATGACTAGCGGCAATCACAATGAGCAGTTCTTC.

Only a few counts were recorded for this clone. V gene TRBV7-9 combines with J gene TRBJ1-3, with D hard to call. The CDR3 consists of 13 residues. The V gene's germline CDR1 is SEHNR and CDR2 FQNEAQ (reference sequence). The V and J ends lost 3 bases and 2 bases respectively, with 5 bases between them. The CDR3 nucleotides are TGTGCCAGCAGCTTGAATACTGGAAACACCATATATTTT. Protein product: CASSLNTGNTIYF.